This record covers a single T cell receptor (beta chain). The CDR3 spans 13 residues. V shed 2 bases and J shed 4 bases, with 8 bases lying between them. Germline lookup yields CDR1 SGHNT and CDR2 YENEEA. 60 Vbeta and 13 Jbeta primers were used in PCR. Produced via immunoSEQ multiplex PCR; TCRdb's table is partial and in-frame only. The repertoire holds roughly 120,000 clones, about 81% seen once, with about 1% in the top ten. This sample is drawn from a study of cytomegalovirus exposure and HLA in healthy donors. This TCR was sampled from a woman aged 25 to 45 in good health and CMV-seronegative. This sequence joins TRBV11-3 and TRBJ1-1; D is ambiguous. The sequenced material came from PBMCs. Here the CDR3 reads CASSLLLATEAFF. The CDR3 bases are TGTGCCAGCAGCTTACTTTTGGCCACTGAAGCTTTCTTT. Looking up the rest from reference TRBV11-3 and TRBJ1-1 gives the full variable domain: EAGVVQSPRYKIIEKKQPVAFWCNPISGHNTLYWYLQNLGQGPELLIRYENEEAVDDSQLPKDRFSAERLKGVDSTLKIQPAELGDSAVYLCASSLLLATEAFFGQGTRLTVV.